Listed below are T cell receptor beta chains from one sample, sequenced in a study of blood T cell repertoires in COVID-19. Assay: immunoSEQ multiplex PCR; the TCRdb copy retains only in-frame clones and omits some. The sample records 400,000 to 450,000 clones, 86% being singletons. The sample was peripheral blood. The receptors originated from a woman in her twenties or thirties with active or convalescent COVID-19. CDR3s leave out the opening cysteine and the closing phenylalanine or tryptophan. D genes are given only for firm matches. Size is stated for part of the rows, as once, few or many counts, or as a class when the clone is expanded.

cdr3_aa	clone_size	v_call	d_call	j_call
ASSLDQGQPQH	NA	TRBV7-7	NA	TRBJ1-5
ASSSGQRNSPLH	NA	TRBV5-1	NA	TRBJ1-6
ASSFGDSNQPQH	NA	TRBV7-9	NA	TRBJ1-5
ASSYYSGGRETQY	NA	TRBV7-2	TRBD2	TRBJ2-5
SGRQMEGTEAF	once	TRBV29-1	NA	TRBJ1-1
ASSQDPPGSPTYEQY	NA	TRBV4-2	NA	TRBJ2-7
ASSNDRGQVAYEQY	once	TRBV5-5	TRBD1	TRBJ2-7
ASSQVLAGGASDTQY	NA	TRBV3-1/TRBV3-2	TRBD2	TRBJ2-3
ASSFGTGGYNEQF	NA	TRBV28	TRBD1	TRBJ2-1
ASSLRGGDGYT	NA	TRBV4-1	NA	TRBJ1-2
ASSSGPISNNEQF	NA	TRBV27	NA	TRBJ2-1
ASSLRDSNYNEQF	NA	TRBV27	TRBD1	TRBJ2-1
ASRLAGQAF	once	TRBV7-2	NA	TRBJ1-1
ASSRDRGMNTEAF	NA	TRBV19	TRBD1	TRBJ1-1
ASSYGLAGGNEQF	NA	TRBV3-1/TRBV3-2	TRBD2	TRBJ2-1
ASSDPDRVNYGYT	NA	TRBV2	TRBD1	TRBJ1-2
ASSTGGPNQPQH	NA	TRBV5-1	TRBD1	TRBJ1-5
ASSLAPEGYEQY	NA	TRBV11-2	NA	TRBJ2-7
ASHAGGNYGYT	NA	TRBV5-1	NA	TRBJ1-2
ASSVASGLPSYGYT	NA	TRBV9	NA	TRBJ1-2
ASSDREQETQY	NA	TRBV6-4	NA	TRBJ2-5
ASSPGQGWDNEQF	NA	TRBV18	TRBD1	TRBJ2-1
ASARGQGSSGANVLT	NA	TRBV2	TRBD1	TRBJ2-6
ASSPAGVVETQY	NA	TRBV27	TRBD2	TRBJ2-5
ASARQGAGDIQY	NA	TRBV5-1	TRBD1	TRBJ2-4
ASSQAGGEQY	NA	TRBV4-1	TRBD2	TRBJ2-7
ASSSSGGITNCEQY	NA	TRBV19	TRBD2	TRBJ2-7
ASRGTGITEAF	NA	TRBV6-5	NA	TRBJ1-1
ASSRPGLGSYEQY	NA	TRBV19	TRBD2	TRBJ2-7
ASSPNWGDEQF	NA	TRBV18	NA	TRBJ2-1
ASSIPGQGNGYT	NA	TRBV27	TRBD1	TRBJ1-2
ASSVQGARGNEKLF	NA	TRBV4-1	TRBD1	TRBJ1-4
ASSRAGGRDEQY	NA	TRBV3-1/TRBV3-2	TRBD2	TRBJ2-7
ASSPPIGDSSYEQY	NA	TRBV18	TRBD1	TRBJ2-7
ASSVEGRGDIQY	NA	TRBV9	NA	TRBJ2-4
ASSLKTSGGSTETQY	once	TRBV5-4	TRBD2	TRBJ2-5
ASSSLATYNEQF	once	TRBV19	NA	TRBJ2-1
ASSLWDRGASGNTIY	NA	TRBV5-1	TRBD1	TRBJ1-3
ASSEAVRSGELF	NA	TRBV2	NA	TRBJ2-2
ASSLRDLNEKLF	NA	TRBV18	NA	TRBJ1-4
ASYLGQGIYGYT	NA	TRBV2	TRBD1	TRBJ1-2
ATGSGMTQY	NA	TRBV15	NA	TRBJ2-5
ASSPPSAAGLEQF	NA	TRBV18	NA	TRBJ2-1
ASSPGYSYEQY	NA	TRBV5-1	NA	TRBJ2-7
ASSLELSNYGYT	NA	TRBV28	NA	TRBJ1-2
ASSLPSGYQETQY	NA	TRBV7-9	NA	TRBJ2-5
ASSQAGQGLIYGYT	NA	TRBV4-2	NA	TRBJ1-2
ASSQDRGRSSEQY	NA	TRBV4-1	NA	TRBJ2-7
ASSLVCGRDQETQY	NA	TRBV7-9	TRBD2	TRBJ2-5
ASSSPGGGNQPQH	few	TRBV19	NA	TRBJ1-5
ASSIDLRGGNSDTQY	once	TRBV19	TRBD2	TRBJ2-3
ATSRDDRVPQPQH	NA	TRBV15	TRBD1	TRBJ1-5
ASSPENLAKNIQY	NA	TRBV27	NA	TRBJ2-4
ASSLRGTGNNEQF	NA	TRBV11-3	TRBD1	TRBJ2-1
ASSPGQLNSPLH	NA	TRBV6-5	TRBD1	TRBJ1-6
ASSQAVRSSYNEQF	NA	TRBV4-2	NA	TRBJ2-1
ASSKSRQSEPLPYGYT	NA	TRBV21-1	NA	TRBJ1-2
ASSRGLGEDGYT	NA	TRBV5-6	NA	TRBJ1-2
ASSQVSSGLAGGPYEQY	NA	TRBV3-1/TRBV3-2	TRBD2	TRBJ2-7